This T cell receptor beta chain is from a study of siplizumab effects on memory and regulatory T cells. Clones were read by immunoSEQ multiplex PCR, and TCRdb kept only the in-frame ones, dropping some. The sample holds 100,000 or so clones, around 90% seen once. Trimming took off 7 bases at V and 6 bases at J, with 16 bases between the two ends. The CDR3 has 14 residues. The germline V gene encodes CDR1 SNHLY and CDR2 FYNNEI. This sequence originates from a human donor in good health. This rearrangement joins TRBV2 to TRBJ2-4; the D gene is possibly TRBD1 (6 bases). Sequencing input: Tregs sorted from blood. CDR3 loop: CASTTTGRSNIQYF. CDR3 sequence (DNA): TGTGCCAGCACTACGACAGGTAGATCAAACATTCAGTACTTC.